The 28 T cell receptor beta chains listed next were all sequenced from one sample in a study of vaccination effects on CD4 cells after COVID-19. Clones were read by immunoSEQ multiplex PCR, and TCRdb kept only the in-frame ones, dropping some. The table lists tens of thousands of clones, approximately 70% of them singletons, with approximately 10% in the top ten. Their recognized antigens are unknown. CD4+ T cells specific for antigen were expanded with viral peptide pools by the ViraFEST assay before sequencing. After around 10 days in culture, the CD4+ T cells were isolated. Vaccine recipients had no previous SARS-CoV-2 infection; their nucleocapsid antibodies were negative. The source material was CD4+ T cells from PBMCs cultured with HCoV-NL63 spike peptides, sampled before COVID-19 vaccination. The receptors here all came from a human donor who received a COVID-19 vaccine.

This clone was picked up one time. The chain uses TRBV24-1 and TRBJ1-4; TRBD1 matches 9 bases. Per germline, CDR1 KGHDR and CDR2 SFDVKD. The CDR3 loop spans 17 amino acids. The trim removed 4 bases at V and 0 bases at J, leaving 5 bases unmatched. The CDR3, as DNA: TGTGCCACCAGTGACCCGGGACAGGGATCAACTAATGAAAAACTGTTTTTT. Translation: CATSDPGQGSTNEKLFF.

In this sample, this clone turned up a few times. CDR3 loop: CASSYTRLARGTEAFF. In DNA form, the CDR3 reads TGTGCCAGCAGTTACACCCGCCTCGCCAGGGGCACTGAAGCTTTCTTT. The V gene is TRBV6-5, the J gene TRBJ1-1, with D tentatively TRBD1 (6 bases). The CDR3 spans 16 residues. Germline-derived CDR1 and CDR2 are MNHEY and SVGAGI. Between the trimmed V and J ends, which lost 2 bases and 4 bases, there was a span of 17 bases.

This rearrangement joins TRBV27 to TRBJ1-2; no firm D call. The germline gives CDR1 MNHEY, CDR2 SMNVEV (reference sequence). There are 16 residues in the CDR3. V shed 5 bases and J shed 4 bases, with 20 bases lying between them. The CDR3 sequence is CASSTQPPPGSYGYTF. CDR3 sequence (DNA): TGTGCCAGCAGTACACAACCGCCCCCGGGTTCCTATGGCTACACCTTC.

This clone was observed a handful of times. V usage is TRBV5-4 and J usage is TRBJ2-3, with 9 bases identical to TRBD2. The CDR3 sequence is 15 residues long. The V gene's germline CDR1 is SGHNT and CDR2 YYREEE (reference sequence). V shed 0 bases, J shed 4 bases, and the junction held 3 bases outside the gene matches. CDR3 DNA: TGTGCCAGCAGCTTGGTAGCGGGAGTCGCAGATACGCAGTATTTT. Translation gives CASSLVAGVADTQYF.

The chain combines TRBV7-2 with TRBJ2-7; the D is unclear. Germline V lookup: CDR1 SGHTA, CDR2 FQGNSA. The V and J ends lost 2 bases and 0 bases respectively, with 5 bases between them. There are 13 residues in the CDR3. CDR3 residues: CASSLTASYEQYF. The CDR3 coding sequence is TGTGCCAGCAGCTTAACGGCCTCCTACGAGCAGTACTTC.

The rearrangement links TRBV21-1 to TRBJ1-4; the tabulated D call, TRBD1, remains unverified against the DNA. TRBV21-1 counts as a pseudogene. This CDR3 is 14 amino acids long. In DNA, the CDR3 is TGTGCCAGCAGCAAGGGACCCGGACAGCCAAAACTGTTTTTT. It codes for CASSKGPGQPKLFF.

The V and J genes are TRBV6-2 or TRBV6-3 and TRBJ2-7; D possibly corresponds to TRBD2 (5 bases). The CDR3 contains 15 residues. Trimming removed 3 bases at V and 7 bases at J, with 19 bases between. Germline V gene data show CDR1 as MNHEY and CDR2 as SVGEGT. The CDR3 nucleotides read TGTGCCAGCAGTTATAGGGCAGCAACGTCGGGGGAGCAGTACTTC. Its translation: CASSYRAATSGEQYF.

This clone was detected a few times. The CDR3 region is CASSQEEGTGALSKNIQYF. In DNA form, the CDR3 reads TGTGCCAGCAGCCAAGAGGAGGGGACAGGAGCCTTGTCCAAAAACATTCAGTACTTC. The rearrangement joins TRBV4-2 to TRBJ2-4; 8 nucleotides agree with TRBD1. This CDR3 is 19 amino acids long. The junction had 12 bases not matched to a gene; V was cut back by 0 bases and J by 2 bases. CDR1 is LGHNA, CDR2 YNFKEQ, per germline.

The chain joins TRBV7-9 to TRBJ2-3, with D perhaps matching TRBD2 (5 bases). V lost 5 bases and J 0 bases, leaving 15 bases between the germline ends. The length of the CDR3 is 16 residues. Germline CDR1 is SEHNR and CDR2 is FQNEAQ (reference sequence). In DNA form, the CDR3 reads TGTGCCAGCAGCCCTGGACTCGTCTTTAGCACAGATACGCAGTATTTT. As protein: CASSPGLVFSTDTQYF.

CDR3 sequence (DNA): TGTGCCAGTAGCCTTAACAGGGGAGAAGAGACCCAGTACTTC. It specifies CASSLNRGEETQYF. The chain uses TRBV19 and TRBJ2-5, with 7 bases aligning to TRBD1. This CDR3 region has 14 residues. In germline, CDR1 is LNHDA, CDR2 SQIVND (reference sequence). V gave up 6 bases and J gave up 3 bases; unmatched junction bases: 7.

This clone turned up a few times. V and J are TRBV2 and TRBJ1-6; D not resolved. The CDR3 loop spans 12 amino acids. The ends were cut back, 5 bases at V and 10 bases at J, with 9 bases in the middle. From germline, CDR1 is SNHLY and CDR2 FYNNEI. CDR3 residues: CASSTRESPLHF. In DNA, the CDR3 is TGTGCCAGCAGTACAAGGGAATCACCCCTCCACTTT.

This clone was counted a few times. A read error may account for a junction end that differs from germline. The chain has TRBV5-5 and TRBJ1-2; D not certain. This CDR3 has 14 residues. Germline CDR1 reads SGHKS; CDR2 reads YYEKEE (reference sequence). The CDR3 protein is CASSLAVQDYSYTF. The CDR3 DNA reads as TGTGCCAGCAGCTTGGCCGTTCAGGACTATAGCTACACCTTC. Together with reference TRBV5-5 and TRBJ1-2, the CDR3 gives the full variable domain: DAGVTQSPTHLIKTRGQQVTLRCSPISGHKSVSWYQQVLGQGPQFIFQYYEKEERGRGNFPDRFSARQFPNYSSELNVNALLLGDSALYLCASSLAVQDYSYTFGSGTRLTVV.

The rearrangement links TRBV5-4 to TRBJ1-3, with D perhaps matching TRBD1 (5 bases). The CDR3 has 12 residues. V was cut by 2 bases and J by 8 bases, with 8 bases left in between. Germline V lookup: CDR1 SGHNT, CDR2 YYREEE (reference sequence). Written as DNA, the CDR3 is TGTGCCAGCAGCTTTTGGGGCGACACCATATATTTT. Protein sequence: CASSFWGDTIYF.

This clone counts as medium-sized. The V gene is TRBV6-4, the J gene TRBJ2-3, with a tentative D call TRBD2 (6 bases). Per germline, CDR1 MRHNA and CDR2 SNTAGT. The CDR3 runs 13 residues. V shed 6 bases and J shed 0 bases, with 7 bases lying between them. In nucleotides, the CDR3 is TGTGCCAGCAGCAGCGGGAGCACAGATACGCAGTATTTT. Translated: CASSSGSTDTQYF.

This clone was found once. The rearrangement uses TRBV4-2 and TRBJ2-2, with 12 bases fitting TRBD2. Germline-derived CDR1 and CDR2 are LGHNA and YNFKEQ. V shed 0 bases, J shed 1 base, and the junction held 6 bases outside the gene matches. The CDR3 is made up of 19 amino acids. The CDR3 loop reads CASSQEGWGLAGNTGELFF. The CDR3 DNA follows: TGTGCCAGCAGCCAAGAAGGATGGGGACTAGCGGGGAACACCGGGGAGCTGTTTTTT.

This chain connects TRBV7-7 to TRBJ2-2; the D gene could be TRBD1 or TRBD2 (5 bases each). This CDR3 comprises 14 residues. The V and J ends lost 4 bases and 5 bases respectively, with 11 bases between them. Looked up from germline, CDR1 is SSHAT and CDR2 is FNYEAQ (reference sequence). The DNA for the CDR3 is TGTGCCAGCAGCTCTACCAGGGAGACCGGGGAGCTGTTTTTT. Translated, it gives CASSSTRETGELFF.

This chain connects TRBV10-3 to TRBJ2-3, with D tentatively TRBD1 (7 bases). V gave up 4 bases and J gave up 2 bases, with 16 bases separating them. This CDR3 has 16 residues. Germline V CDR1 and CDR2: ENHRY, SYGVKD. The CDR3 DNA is TGTGCCATCAGTGGCGGGCAGGGGGGTACCACAGATACGCAGTATTTT. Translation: CAISGGQGGTTDTQYF.

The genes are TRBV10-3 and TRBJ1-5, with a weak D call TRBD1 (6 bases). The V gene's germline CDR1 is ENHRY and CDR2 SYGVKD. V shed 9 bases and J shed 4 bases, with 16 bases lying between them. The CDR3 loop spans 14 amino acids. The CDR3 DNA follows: TGTGCCATAGGCGGGGGGGCGAGGAATCAGCCCCAGCATTTT. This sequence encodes CAIGGGARNQPQHF.

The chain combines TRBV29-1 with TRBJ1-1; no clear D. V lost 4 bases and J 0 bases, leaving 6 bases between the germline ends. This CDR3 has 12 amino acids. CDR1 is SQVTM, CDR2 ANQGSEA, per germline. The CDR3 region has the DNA TGCAGCGTTGGGTCCATGAACACTGAAGCTTTCTTT. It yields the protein CSVGSMNTEAFF.

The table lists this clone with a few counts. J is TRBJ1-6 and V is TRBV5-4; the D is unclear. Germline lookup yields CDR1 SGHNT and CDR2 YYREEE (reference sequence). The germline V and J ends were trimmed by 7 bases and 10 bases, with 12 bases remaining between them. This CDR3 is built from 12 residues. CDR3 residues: CASRVDFSPLHF. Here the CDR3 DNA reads TGTGCCAGCCGCGTAGACTTCTCACCCCTCCACTTT.

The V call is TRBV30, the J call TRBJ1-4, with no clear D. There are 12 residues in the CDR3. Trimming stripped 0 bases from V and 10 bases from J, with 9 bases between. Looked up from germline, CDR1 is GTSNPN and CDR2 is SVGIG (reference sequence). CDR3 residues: CAWSVPMGKLFF. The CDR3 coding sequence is TGTGCCTGGAGTGTACCCATGGGAAAACTGTTTTTT.

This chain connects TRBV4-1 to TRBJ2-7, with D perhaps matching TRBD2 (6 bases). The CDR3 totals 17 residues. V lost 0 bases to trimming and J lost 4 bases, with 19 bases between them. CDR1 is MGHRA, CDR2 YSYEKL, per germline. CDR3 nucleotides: TGCGCCAGCAGCCAAGATAATCGGGGGAGTTTTTTTTACGAGCAGTACTTC. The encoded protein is CASSQDNRGSFFYEQYF.

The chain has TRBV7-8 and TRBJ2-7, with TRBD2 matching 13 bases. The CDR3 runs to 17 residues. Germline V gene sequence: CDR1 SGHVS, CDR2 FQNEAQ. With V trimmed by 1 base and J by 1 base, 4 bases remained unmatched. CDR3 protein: CASSLVRTSGSSYEQYF. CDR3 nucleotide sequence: TGTGCCAGCAGCTTAGTGAGGACTAGCGGGAGTTCCTACGAGCAGTACTTC.

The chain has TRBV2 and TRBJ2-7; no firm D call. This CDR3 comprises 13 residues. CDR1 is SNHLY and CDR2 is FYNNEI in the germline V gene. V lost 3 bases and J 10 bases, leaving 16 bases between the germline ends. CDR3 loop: CASSDLGRSVQYF. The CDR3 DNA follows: TGTGCCAGCAGTGATCTGGGAAGGTCGGTCCAGTACTTC. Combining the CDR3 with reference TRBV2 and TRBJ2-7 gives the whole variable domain EPEVTQTPSHQVTQMGQEVILRCVPISNHLYFYWYRQILGQKVEFLVSFYNNEISEKSEIFDDQFSVERPDGSNFTLKIRSTKLEDSAMYFCASSDLGRSVQYFGPGTRLTVT.

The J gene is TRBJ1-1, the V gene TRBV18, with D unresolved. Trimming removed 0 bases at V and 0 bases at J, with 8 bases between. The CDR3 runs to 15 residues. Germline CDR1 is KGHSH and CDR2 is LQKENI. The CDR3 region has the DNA TGTGCCAGCTCACCACCGGGGATAATGAACACTGAAGCTTTCTTT. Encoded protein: CASSPPGIMNTEAFF.

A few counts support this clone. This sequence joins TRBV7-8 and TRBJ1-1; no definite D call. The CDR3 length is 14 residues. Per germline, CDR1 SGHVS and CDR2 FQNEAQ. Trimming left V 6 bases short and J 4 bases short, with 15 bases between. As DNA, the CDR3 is TGTGCCAGCAGTTCAAGGGAGGGTCGCACTGAAGCTTTCTTT. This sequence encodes CASSSREGRTEAFF.

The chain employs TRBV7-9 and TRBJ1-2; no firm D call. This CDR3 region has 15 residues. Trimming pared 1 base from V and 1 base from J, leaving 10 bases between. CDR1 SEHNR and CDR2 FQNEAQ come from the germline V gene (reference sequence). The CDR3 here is CASSLGAAGNYGYTF. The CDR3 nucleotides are TGTGCCAGCAGCTTAGGCGCAGCGGGTAACTATGGCTACACCTTC. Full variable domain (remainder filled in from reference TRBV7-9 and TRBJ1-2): DTGVSQNPRHKITKRGQNVTFRCDPISEHNRLYWYRQTLGQGPEFLTYFQNEAQLEKSRLLSDRFSAERPKGSFSTLEIQRTEQGDSAMYLCASSLGAAGNYGYTFGSGTRLTVV.

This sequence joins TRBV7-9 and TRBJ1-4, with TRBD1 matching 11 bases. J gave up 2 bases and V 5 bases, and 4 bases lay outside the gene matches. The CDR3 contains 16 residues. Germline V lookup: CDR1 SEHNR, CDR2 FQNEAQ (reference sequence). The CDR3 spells CASSPGTGGTNEKLFF. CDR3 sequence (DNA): TGTGCCAGCAGCCCAGGGACAGGGGGGACTAATGAAAAACTGTTTTTT.